This TCR beta chain was sequenced in a study of vaccination effects on CD4 cells after COVID-19. Here immunoSEQ multiplex PCR was the method, and the copy in TCRdb shows in-frame clones only, minus some. The sample holds nearly 35,000 clones, about 80% seen once. Germline values: CDR1 SNHLY, CDR2 FYNNEI. The CDR3 is 15 amino acids. Trimming shortened V by 5 bases and J by 0 bases, and 10 bases separated the two germline ends. ViraFEST expansion of antigen-specific CD4+ T cells with viral peptide pools preceded sequencing. Following culture for around 10 days, CD4+ T cells were isolated. Vaccine recipients had no previous SARS-CoV-2 infection; their nucleocapsid antibodies were negative. Wells of around 2 million PBMC each were grown with about 9.8 IU/ml IL-2 and about 9.6 ug/ml peptides. Concerning this clone: Its cognate antigen is unknown.

This TCR was sampled from a human donor who received a COVID-19 vaccine. Sample: CD4+ T cells from PBMCs cultured with HCoV-OC43 spike peptides, taken before COVID-19 vaccination. Regarding subset: HCoV-OC43 spike overlapping peptide pool stimulation. The genes are TRBV2 and TRBJ1-4; unclear D gene. As DNA, the CDR3 is TGTGCCAGCAGTCTACGGACTACAACTAATGAAAAACTGTTTTTT. Protein product: CASSLRTTTNEKLFF.